These 31 T cell receptor beta chains share one sample of origin, sequenced in a study of cytomegalovirus exposure and HLA in healthy donors (dated 2017 in TCRdb). To prepare the library, the immunoSEQ multiplex PCR assay was applied. The multiplex PCR relied on a mix of 60 forward primers for TCR Vbeta segments and 13 reverse primers for TCR Jbeta segments. TCRdb obtained this table from immuneACCESS and retained in-frame rearrangements with V and J assigned. These tables miss some clones; where compared with another copy, unresolved V genes account for less than half of the shortfall, and the remainder is unexplained. The sample data list 70,000 to 90,000 clones, and approximately 80% of these were observed just once. The ten largest clones represent 15% to 20% of the sample. Sequenced input: PBMCs. These receptors originate from a man between 65 and 80 years old in good health and CMV-seropositive.

This chain links TRBV18 with TRBJ1-5, with a tentative D call TRBD1 (5 bases). Germline V gene data show CDR1 as KGHSH and CDR2 as LQKENI. Deletions cut 3 bases from V and 0 bases from J, with 6 bases between. The length of the CDR3 is 14 residues. The CDR3 nucleotides read TGTGCCAGCTCACCCGGGGGTAGCAATCAGCCCCAGCATTTT. Its protein is CASSPGGSNQPQHF.

The chain uses TRBV10-3 and TRBJ2-1; 11 bases are a match to TRBD2. CDR3 length: 16 residues. V shed 0 bases, J shed 5 bases, and the junction held 3 bases outside the gene matches. Germline CDR1 is ENHRY and CDR2 is SYGVKD. The CDR3 spells CAISESTSGSHNEQFF. In DNA, the CDR3 is TGTGCCATCAGTGAGTCTACTAGCGGGAGTCACAATGAGCAGTTCTTC.

This chain joins TRBV4-1 and TRBJ1-2; 7 bases match TRBD1. CDR1 is MGHRA, CDR2 YSYEKL, per germline. J was trimmed by 4 bases and V by 3 bases; bases with no gene match: 8. CDR3 size: 15 residues. CDR3 DNA sequence: TGCGCCAGCAGCCAGATCTTGACAGGGCCCTATGGCTACACCTTC. This sequence encodes CASSQILTGPYGYTF.

In this sample, this clone turned up a few times. The V gene is TRBV2, the J gene TRBJ1-5, with 7 bases identical to TRBD1. This CDR3 has 13 amino acids. Germline CDR1 is SNHLY and CDR2 is FYNNEI. This CDR3 reads CACQGGSNQPQHF. In DNA form, the CDR3 reads TGTGCATGCCAGGGGGGTAGCAATCAGCCCCAGCATTTT.

CDR3: CASSPATGSNQPQHF. CDR3 sequence (DNA): TGTGCCAGCAGCCCTGCGACAGGGAGCAATCAGCCCCAGCATTTT. The genes are TRBV9 and TRBJ1-5, with 7 bases matching TRBD1. Germline CDR1 and CDR2: SGDLS and YYNGEE. This CDR3 region has 15 residues. V trimming: 4 bases; J trimming: 1 base; junction bases outside the gene matches: 5.

This clone is a singleton in its sample. The chain employs TRBV5-1 and TRBJ2-5; the D gene is possibly TRBD1 (5 bases). Looked up from germline, CDR1 is SGHRS and CDR2 is YFSETQ. V was pared by 5 bases and J by 1 base, with 12 bases between. The CDR3 runs to 14 residues. CDR3 region: CASRGASAQETQYF. In DNA form, the CDR3 reads TGCGCCAGCAGAGGGGCCAGCGCCCAAGAGACCCAGTACTTC.

The V and J genes are TRBV10-2 and TRBJ1-5, with 7 bases that match TRBD1. The trim removed 0 bases at V and 6 bases at J, leaving 11 bases unmatched. There are 17 residues in the CDR3. CDR1 and CDR2 (germline): WSHSY, SAAADI. Here the CDR3 reads CASSESGTASGGQPQHF. The DNA of the CDR3 is TGCGCCAGCAGTGAGTCAGGGACAGCCTCAGGGGGTCAGCCCCAGCATTTT.

The chain carries TRBV11-2 and TRBJ2-6; D unclear. With 2 bases removed from V and 1 base from J, the gap between germline ends came to 15 bases. The CDR3 runs to 18 residues. CDR1 is SGHAT and CDR2 is FQNNGV in the germline V gene. The CDR3 loop reads CASSLSSGTNSGANVLTF. The CDR3 DNA reads TGTGCCAGCAGCTTAAGTTCCGGCACTAATTCTGGGGCCAACGTCCTGACTTTC.

The chain employs TRBV7-2 and TRBJ2-5; the match to TRBD2 covers 10 bases. The junction had 6 bases not matched to a gene; V was cut back by 5 bases and J by 6 bases. Germline CDR1 and CDR2: SGHTA and FQGNSA. The CDR3 has 14 residues. The CDR3 bases are TGTGCCAGCAGCCCCTGGACTAGCGGCCAGACCCAGTACTTC. This encodes CASSPWTSGQTQYF.

The V and J genes are TRBV10-1 and TRBJ2-7; 12 bases map to TRBD2. The CDR3 contains 14 residues. Trimming took 6 bases from V and 6 from J; bases not matched to a gene: 6. The germline V gene has CDR1 WNHNN and CDR2 SYGVQD (reference sequence). CDR3 nucleotide sequence: TGCGCCAGCAGCATGACTAGCGGGAGTCTCGAGCAGTACTTC. Protein product: CASSMTSGSLEQYF.

The chain employs TRBV28 and TRBJ2-7, with D possibly being TRBD2 (5 bases). CDR1 is MDHEN, CDR2 SYDVKM, per germline. The CDR3 is 12 amino acids. Between the trimmed V and J ends, which lost 8 bases and 3 bases, there was a span of 11 bases. The CDR3 loop is CASYDYRYEQYF. CDR3 sequence (DNA): TGTGCCAGCTATGACTATCGCTACGAGCAGTACTTC.

Turning to this clone: Sequence at one end of the junction differs from germline and may be a read error. The chain couples TRBV19 to TRBJ1-1; D gene unclear. The length of the CDR3 is 12 residues. Germline V gene data show CDR1 as LNHDA and CDR2 as SQIVND (reference sequence). The CDR3 protein is CAGRPRDTEAFF. The CDR3 bases are TGTGCCGGTAGGCCTAGAGACACTGAAGCTTTCTTT.

The rearrangement joins TRBV2 to TRBJ2-3; 14 nucleotides line up with TRBD2. V gave up 7 bases and J gave up 3 bases; unmatched junction bases: 15. Germline values: CDR1 SNHLY, CDR2 FYNNEI. CDR3 size: 19 residues. The DNA for the CDR3 is TGTGCCAGCATTTCGACTCCGGGACTAGCGGGGGCTGGGACAGATACGCAGTATTTT. Protein: CASISTPGLAGAGTDTQYF.

This clone has only one observation. This CDR3 is CAWSVHLGSEQFF. For the CDR3, the DNA is TGTGCCTGGAGTGTACATTTGGGGAGTGAGCAGTTCTTC. The V call is TRBV30, the J call TRBJ2-1; TRBD2 is a possible D gene (5 bases). Germline V gene lookup returns CDR1 GTSNPN and CDR2 SVGIG (reference sequence). The CDR3 is 13 amino acids. V was shortened by 0 bases and J by 9 bases, with 12 bases between the two germline ends. The full variable domain, its missing parts supplied by reference TRBV30 and TRBJ2-1, is SQTIHQWPATLVQPVGSPLSLECTVEGTSNPNLYWYRQAAGRGLQLLFYSVGIGQISSEVPQNLSASRPQDRQFILSSKKLLLSDSGFYLCAWSVHLGSEQFFGPGTRLTVL.

The J gene is TRBJ1-1, the V gene TRBV10-3; TRBD1 matches at 8 bases. Losses at the gene ends were 8 bases for V and 0 bases for J; bases not matched to a gene: 8. This CDR3 is 15 amino acids long. Germline V CDR1 and CDR2: ENHRY, SYGVKD. CDR3: CAIRQGLSMNTEAFF. The CDR3 bases are TGTGCCATCCGACAGGGGCTATCCATGAACACTGAAGCTTTCTTT.

The V gene is TRBV10-3, the J gene TRBJ2-5; 8 positions match TRBD2. Germline CDR1 reads ENHRY; CDR2 reads SYGVKD. The V and J ends lost 4 bases and 2 bases, in that order; junction bases with no gene match: 12. The CDR3 length is 17 residues. CDR3 region: CAISGGTTSAKQETQYF. As DNA, the CDR3 is TGTGCCATCAGTGGAGGGACGACTAGCGCGAAGCAAGAGACCCAGTACTTC.

The chain couples TRBV6-1 to TRBJ2-7; a weak D match, TRBD1 (6 bases). With 4 bases removed from V and 0 bases from J, the gap between germline ends came to 7 bases. The germline V gene has CDR1 MNHNS and CDR2 SASEGT. The CDR3 length is 13 residues. CDR3 region: CASSAGDSYEQYF. The DNA for the CDR3 is TGTGCCAGCAGTGCAGGGGACTCCTACGAGCAGTACTTC.

The V and J genes are TRBV21-1 and TRBJ2-7; no check of the table's D call, TRBD2, against the DNA was made. TRBV21-1 is marked as a pseudogene. There are 17 residues in the CDR3. The CDR3 loop is CASSKRGASGVLDEQYF. The DNA of the CDR3 is TGTGCCAGCAGCAAAAGGGGAGCTAGCGGGGTTCTAGACGAGCAGTACTTC.

The chain joins TRBV6-1 to TRBJ2-5; possibly TRBD2 for D (6 bases). The CDR3 totals 15 residues. Germline-derived CDR1 and CDR2 are MNHNS and SASEGT. Deletions cut 3 bases from V and 5 bases from J, with 16 bases between. The CDR3 DNA sequence: TGTGCCAGCAGTGAGAGGCCCGGGGGACTGGAGACCCAGTACTTC. Translating gives CASSERPGGLETQYF.

The rearrangement uses TRBV30 and TRBJ2-7, with TRBD1 as a possible D gene (6 bases). Germline assignment: CDR1 GTSNPN and CDR2 SVGIG (reference sequence). Deletions cut 8 bases from V and 6 bases from J, with 8 bases between. This CDR3 has 9 amino acids. The CDR3 loop is CASRGEQYF. The CDR3 DNA is TGTGCCAGCAGGGGCGAGCAGTACTTC.

This clone ranks as medium-sized. The DNA of the CDR3 is TGTGCCAGCAGCTTAGATCGTCAAGAGACCCAGTACTTC. Residues: CASSLDRQETQYF. The V call is TRBV7-8, the J call TRBJ2-5, with D unresolved. The germline V gene encodes CDR1 SGHVS and CDR2 FQNEAQ. The CDR3 contains 13 residues. V was cut by 1 base and J by 2 bases, with 5 bases left in between.

This clone has just one count. The CDR3 bases are TGCGCCAGCAGGCCTACAACCGGGACTAGCGGCTACAATGAGCAGTTCTTC. As protein: CASRPTTGTSGYNEQFF. This chain links TRBV5-1 with TRBJ2-1; TRBD2 agrees at 11 bases. The germline gives CDR1 SGHRS, CDR2 YFSETQ. Trimming took 5 bases from V and 3 from J; bases not matched to a gene: 10. There are 17 residues in the CDR3. The complete variable domain, with remaining parts taken from reference TRBV5-1 and TRBJ2-1, reads KAGVTQTPRYLIKTRGQQVTLSCSPISGHRSVSWYQQTPGQGLQFLFEYFSETQRNKGNFPGRFSGRQFSNSRSEMNVSTLELGDSALYLCASRPTTGTSGYNEQFFGPGTRLTVL.

CDR3 in amino acids: CASSLGPTDTQYF. DNA of the CDR3: TGTGCCAGCAGCTTAGGGCCCACAGATACGCAGTATTTT. This chain uses TRBV7-2 with TRBJ2-3; D gene unclear. Germline CDR1 is SGHTA and CDR2 is FQGNSA. The CDR3 contains 13 residues. The germline V and J ends were trimmed by 1 base and 2 bases, with 4 bases remaining between them.

The chain uses TRBV19 and TRBJ1-1; tentatively, D is TRBD1 (6 bases). CDR3 size: 13 residues. V shed 6 bases and J shed 3 bases, with 11 bases lying between them. The germline CDR1 and CDR2 sequences are LNHDA and SQIVND (reference sequence). CDR3 in DNA: TGTGCCAGTAGCTGGGGGCGAGACACTGAAGCTTTCTTT. It translates to CASSWGRDTEAFF.

This clone was counted a single time. The rearrangement links TRBV5-6 to TRBJ1-1, with no clear D. The V end lost 4 bases, the J end lost 1 base, and 2 bases lay between the germline ends. Germline loops: CDR1 SGHDT, CDR2 YYEEEE. The CDR3 length is 11 residues. CDR3 DNA sequence: TGTGCCAGCAGCCGGAACACTGAAGCTTTCTTT. Translating it yields CASSRNTEAFF.

The chain combines TRBV11-3 with TRBJ2-2, with D possibly TRBD1 on 5 matching bases. This CDR3 comprises 13 residues. V lost 5 bases and J lost 3, with 7 bases in between. CDR1 is SGHNT and CDR2 is YENEEA in the germline V gene. CDR3 nucleotides: TGTGCCAGCAGCGAACAGGACACCGGGGAGCTGTTTTTT. This translates into CASSEQDTGELFF.

The rearrangement uses TRBV7-6 and TRBJ2-1; TRBD1 aligns across 7 bases. V dropped 4 bases and J dropped 7; count of bases not matched to a gene: 4. Germline V gene sequence: CDR1 SGHVS, CDR2 FNYEAQ. The CDR3 has 13 residues. CDR3: CASSSGQQNEQFF. In nucleotides, the CDR3 is TGTGCCAGCAGCTCGGGACAGCAGAATGAGCAGTTCTTC.

The chain recombines TRBV5-1 with TRBJ1-5, with TRBD1 matching 8 bases. CDR3 size: 14 residues. The V and J ends lost 2 bases and 6 bases, in that order; junction bases with no gene match: 4. The germline V gene has CDR1 SGHRS and CDR2 YFSETQ. The CDR3 DNA follows: TGCGCCAGCAGCTTTGGACAGGGTGGTCAGCCCCAGCATTTT. Protein product: CASSFGQGGQPQHF.

The chain recombines TRBV11-2 with TRBJ1-1; D unresolved. V dropped 1 base and J dropped 8 bases, with 11 bases sitting between them. This CDR3 comprises 13 residues. From germline, CDR1 is SGHAT and CDR2 FQNNGV. The chain's CDR3 is CASSLAGRQEAFF. The CDR3 DNA reads TGTGCCAGCAGCTTAGCGGGTCGCCAAGAAGCTTTCTTT. The full variable domain, its missing parts supplied by reference TRBV11-2 and TRBJ1-1, is EAGVAQSPRYKIIEKRQSVAFWCNPISGHATLYWYQQILGQGPKLLIQFQNNGVVDDSQLPKDRFSAERLKGVDSTLKIQPAKLEDSAVYLCASSLAGRQEAFFGQGTRLTVV.

This clone was observed a handful of times. The chain carries TRBV28 and TRBJ2-2; 7 nucleotides match TRBD1. CDR1 is MDHEN and CDR2 is SYDVKM in the germline V gene. The CDR3 extends over 13 amino acids. V was pared by 6 bases and J by 5 bases, with 3 bases of the junction left unmatched. The CDR3 protein is CASRQGWTGELFF. For the CDR3, the DNA is TGTGCCAGCAGACAGGGGTGGACCGGGGAGCTGTTTTTT.

This clone has only a few counts. This chain joins TRBV4-1 and TRBJ1-4; 8 bases line up with TRBD1. With 7 bases clipped from V and 8 bases from J, the junction kept 21 bases outside the gene matches. The CDR3 runs to 18 residues. Per germline, CDR1 MGHRA and CDR2 YSYEKL. CDR3 nucleotide sequence: TGCGCCAGCAAACCGGACTCACAGGGGGGATTTTTAGGAGAAAAACTGTTTTTT. It yields the protein CASKPDSQGGFLGEKLFF.